These 3 T cell receptor beta chains were all obtained from the same sample, sequenced in a study of Tregs in tolerant kidney transplant recipients (dated by TCRdb to between 2018 and 2021). The library came from the immunoSEQ multiplex PCR assay. The clones in this table, taken by TCRdb from immuneACCESS, are in-frame only. Not every clone is retained; where verified, under half of the shortfall comes from an unresolved V gene, and the cause of the rest is unknown. The sample table records roughly 5,600 clones. The top ten hold about 6.6% of the sample. Related donors were used in the transplants with nonmyeloablative bone marrow transplantation, and mixed chimerism was transient in the human trials. The material sequenced was CD4+ T cells from blood (PBMCs), taken 14 to 15 months after the transplant. Source of these receptors: a human patient who received a combined kidney and bone marrow transplant. Some T cells present after a transplant may be cells of the graft donor.

Notes on this clone: The read stops 3 residues short of the end of the CDR3; the missing end is completed from the germline J gene. The J gene is TRBJ1-5, the V gene TRBV20-1, with a weak D call TRBD1 (5 bases). V was trimmed by 0 bases and J by 0 bases, leaving 12 bases between them. The CDR3 sequence is 16 residues long. Germline V gene sequence: CDR1 DFQATT, CDR2 SNEGSKA (reference sequence). This chain's CDR3 is CSARDQGRSSNQPQHF. The sequenced part of the CDR3 DNA is TGCAGTGCTAGAGATCAGGGCCGTTCTAGCAATCAGCCC.

This clone is labeled medium-sized based on frequency. Sequencing ends 3 residues short of the CDR3 end; the germline J gene provides the rest. This sequence joins TRBV18 and TRBJ1-5; 8 bases fit TRBD1. There are 16 residues in the CDR3. The V gene end was trimmed by 3 bases and the J gene end by 0 bases; junction bases not matched to a gene: 4. CDR1 is KGHSH, CDR2 LQKENI, per germline. The CDR3 is CASSPDRADSNQPQHF. CDR3 bases read: TGTGCCAGCTCACCGGACAGGGCTGATAGCAATCAGCCC.

Concerning this clone itself: The CDR3 end lies 3 residues beyond the end of the read and is filled in from the germline J gene. The gene calls are TRBV7-2 and TRBJ2-3; unclear D gene. Trimming removed 2 bases at V and 4 bases at J, with 7 bases between. Looked up from germline, CDR1 is SGHTA and CDR2 is FQGNSA. The CDR3 consists of 13 residues. This CDR3 reads CASSLRPADTQYF. The covered CDR3 bases are TGTGCCAGCAGCTTAAGGCCCGCAGATACG.